This T cell receptor beta chain was sequenced for a study of T-cell reconstitution after alpha-beta-depleted transplantation in children. Unique molecular identifiers were incorporated into the prepared TCRbeta library. Each CDR3 protein is one row after TCRdb ran MiXCR on the PCR reads. The sample has roughly 500,000 distinct CDR3 sequences, approximately 20% seen once. There are many counts of this clonotype. Unmatched junction bases numbered 2, after V lost 6 bases and J lost 0 bases. The CDR3 length is 14 residues. Germline-derived CDR1 and CDR2 are SEHNR and FQNEAQ (reference sequence). This sample comprised PBMCs from the stem cell graft donor, obtained from the stem cell graft. This sequence was found in a human donor who donated a stem cell graft to a child with acute lymphoblastic leukemia. This chain joins TRBV7-9 and TRBJ2-1, with 7 bases fitting TRBD2. The chain's CDR3 is CASRWTSSYNEQFF. CDR3 in DNA: TGTGCCAGCAGGTGGACTAGCTCCTACAATGAGCAGTTCTTC.